These T cell receptor beta chains were read from a single sample in a study of type 1 regulatory T cells. TCRdb re-derived calls from the reads in MiXCR, one entry per CDR3 protein. The table records about 18,000 distinct CDR3 sequences, approximately 10% of them present only once. Sequenced sample: CD4+ T cells, either the whole sample or a sorted fraction (not recorded which). The origin of the receptors is a human donor in good health. Both conserved end residues are part of each CDR3. The D gene is left open where the match is weak. The listing skips clone size in some rows; elsewhere it reads once, few, many or a size class.

j_call | d_call | v_call | clone_size | cdr3_nt | cdr3_aa
TRBJ2-1 | - | TRBV30 | - | TGTGCCTGGAGCCTCGGCTCCTACAATGAGCAGTTCTTC | CAWSLGSYNEQFF
TRBJ2-5 | TRBD2 | TRBV25-1 | - | TGTGCCAGCAGTGATGGACTAGCGGGAGAGACCCAGTACTTC | CASSDGLAGETQYF
TRBJ2-1 | TRBD1 | TRBV27 | - | TGTGCCAGCAGTCCCACAGGGGAGAGGTCCTACAATGAGCAGTTCTTC | CASSPTGERSYNEQFF
TRBJ2-1 | TRBD2 | TRBV5-1 | - | TGCGCCAGCGGCCCGGTGGCTAGCGGGACGAATGAGCAGTTCTTC | CASGPVASGTNEQFF
TRBJ2-5 | - | TRBV12-3/TRBV12-4 | many | TGTGCCAGCAGCGGTGGAGGAGAGACCCAGTACTTC | CASSGGGETQYF
TRBJ2-5 | TRBD1 | TRBV25-1 | - | TGTGCCAGCGGCACGACAGGGGCAGGAGAGACCCAGTACTTC | CASGTTGAGETQYF
TRBJ2-2 | - | TRBV29-1 | - | TGCAGCGTTTGCCTAGGGCCCAACACCGGGGAGCTGTTTTTT | CSVCLGPNTGELFF
TRBJ1-1 | - | TRBV7-2 | few | TGTGCCAGCAGCTCGATTGGGGTGAACACTGAAGCTTTCTTT | CASSSIGVNTEAFF
TRBJ1-5 | - | TRBV7-9 | few | TGTGCCAGCAGCTTACAAGGGACCAATCAGCCCCAGCATTTT | CASSLQGTNQPQHF
TRBJ2-2 | - | TRBV7-2 | many | TGTGCCAGCAGTCAAGCGGCCAGGGGGACGGGAGCGCTGTTTTTT | CASSQAARGTGALFF
TRBJ2-1 | - | TRBV7-3 | many | TGTGCCAGCAGCTTAAGAGCGGACAATGAGCAGTTCTTC | CASSLRADNEQFF
TRBJ2-2 | TRBD2 | TRBV3-1 | many | TGTGCCAGCAGGATAAAATACAGACTAGCGGGAGATCGAGGCGGGGAGCTGTTTTTT | CASRIKYRLAGDRGGELFF
TRBJ2-2 | - | TRBV7-2 | many | TGTGCCAGCAGTCGTCCCCCAGGGGGGACCGGGGAGCTGTTTTTT | CASSRPPGGTGELFF
TRBJ2-1 | TRBD2 | TRBV29-1 | medium-sized | TGCAGCGTTGGGCTAGCGGGAGACGGTGAGCAGTTCTTC | CSVGLAGDGEQFF
TRBJ2-5 | - | TRBV7-9 | many | TGTGCCAGCAGCCCCGCGGAGACCCAGTACTTC | CASSPAETQYF
TRBJ1-1 | - | TRBV11-3 | many | TGTGCCAGCAGCCCCGGGGGCTTGAACACTGAAGCTTTCTTT | CASSPGGLNTEAFF
TRBJ2-5 | - | TRBV7-3 | few | TGTGCCAGCAGTCCAGGGAACCAGGAGACCCAGTACTTC | CASSPGNQETQYF
TRBJ1-2 | - | TRBV20-1 | - | TGCAGTGCTAGCCTCCGGACCGACTATGGCTACACCTTC | CSASLRTDYGYTF
TRBJ2-1 | - | TRBV12-3/TRBV12-4 | few | TGTGCCAGCAGCCCTGCGGGACGATCCTACAATGAGCAGTTCTTC | CASSPAGRSYNEQFF
TRBJ1-4 | - | TRBV4-1 | - | TGCGCCAGCAGCCAAGATCAGGGAGGCTATGAAAAACTGTTTTTT | CASSQDQGGYEKLFF
TRBJ1-1 | - | TRBV18 | - | TGTGCCAGCTCACCCGGAATGAACACTGAAGCTTTCTTT | CASSPGMNTEAFF
TRBJ2-7 | - | TRBV9 | few | TGTGCCAGCAGCCAAGGGGTAGGAGCGACCGAGCAGTACTTC | CASSQGVGATEQYF
TRBJ2-2 | - | TRBV5-1 | many | TGCGCCAGCCAGATGACAGCCCCGGGCTCCGGGGAGCTGTTTTTT | CASQMTAPGSGELFF
TRBJ2-7 | - | TRBV7-8 | medium-sized | TGTGCCAGCAGCCAACCTAGGTCTAGCGACGAGCAGTACTTC | CASSQPRSSDEQYF
TRBJ2-1 | - | TRBV7-2 | - | TGTGCCAGCAGCCGAGGTGGTTGGAATGAGCAGTTCTTC | CASSRGGWNEQFF
TRBJ2-5 | - | TRBV2 | many | TGTGCCAGCAGCCCGAATTGGACCCAGTACTTC | CASSPNWTQYF
TRBJ2-2 | - | TRBV25-1 | few | TGTGCCAGCAGTGTCCAACTAGAAACCGGGGAGCTGTTTTTT | CASSVQLETGELFF
TRBJ2-5 | - | TRBV20-1 | - | TGCAGTGCTAGAGATCCGAAGGGGGTCCAAGAGACCCAGTACTTC | CSARDPKGVQETQYF
TRBJ2-7 | - | TRBV6-6 | many | TGTGCCAGCAACCTGGGTACCAGTGAGCAGTACTTC | CASNLGTSEQYF
TRBJ2-3 | - | TRBV30 | many | TGTGCCTGCAAGAAAGGGGGTACGCAGTATTTT | CACKKGGTQYF
TRBJ2-3 | - | TRBV18 | - | TGTGCCAGCTCACCCACCCTGGGGGGTGCAGATACGCAGTATTTT | CASSPTLGGADTQYF
TRBJ1-6 | - | TRBV20-1 | few | TGCAGTGCTAGACAACAGAGCTCCTATAATTCACCCCTCCACTTT | CSARQQSSYNSPLHF
TRBJ2-7 | TRBD1 | TRBV5-1 | many | TGCGCCAGCAGCTCAATACCGGGACAGATTACTTACGAGCAGTACTTC | CASSSIPGQITYEQYF
TRBJ1-4 | - | TRBV4-2 | many | TGTGCCAGCAGCCAAACAGGAGACCGGAATGAAAAACTGTTTTTT | CASSQTGDRNEKLFF
TRBJ2-2 | - | TRBV5-4 | medium-sized | TGTGCCAGCAGCACGGACAGCTCGAACACCGGGGAGCTGTTTTTT | CASSTDSSNTGELFF
TRBJ1-4 | - | TRBV27 | many | TGTGCCAGCAGTAAGAGGGCGACAACTAATGAAAAACTGTTTTTT | CASSKRATTNEKLFF
TRBJ2-1 | - | TRBV24-1 | medium-sized | TGTGCCACCAGTCGGATGCGAGATAACAATGAGCAGTTCTTC | CATSRMRDNNEQFF
TRBJ2-1 | - | TRBV27 | - | TGTGCCAGCAGTTCCGTCGGGGAGAAGCAGTTCTTC | CASSSVGEKQFF
TRBJ1-1 | - | TRBV20-1 | - | TGCAGTGCTAGAGATCCGGGAGGGTACACTGAAGCTTTCTTT | CSARDPGGYTEAFF
TRBJ2-3 | TRBD2 | TRBV20-1 | - | TGCAGTGCTAGTCTGCCTAGCGGGAGTGCAGATACGCAGTATTTT | CSASLPSGSADTQYF
TRBJ2-5 | - | TRBV7-3 | - | TGTGCCAGCAGCTTATCCGGGATCCAAGAGACCCAGTACTTC | CASSLSGIQETQYF
TRBJ2-1 | - | TRBV25-1 | many | TGTGCCAGCAGTGTGCCAGGGCGGCGGAATGAGCAGTTCTTC | CASSVPGRRNEQFF
TRBJ2-1 | TRBD2 | TRBV20-1 | many | TGCAGTGCTAGGGTTGGGACTAGCGGGAGAAGAGAGCAGTTCTTC | CSARVGTSGRREQFF